Each of the 10 T cell receptor beta chains below was sequenced from the same sample in a study of shared clonotypes between healthy human individuals. CD45RO-negative, CCR7-positively selected cells formed the naive CD8 fraction, excluding terminally differentiated effector memory CD45RA+ cells. Libraries were prepared by immunoSEQ multiplex PCR; TCRdb keeps only in-frame clonotypes and omits some of them. The table shows almost 700,000 clones, with around 92% occurring only once. The sequencing input was naive CD8+ T cells sorted from blood. Receptors originate from a man younger than 40 in good health.

Of note for this clone: At the DNA level, this CDR3 is encoded by other sequences in the same sample as well. The CDR3 region has the DNA TGCGCCAGCAGCCAAGTTCAGGGCAACGAGCAGTACTTC. Protein product: CASSQVQGNEQYF. The genes are TRBV4-1 and TRBJ2-7; maybe TRBD1 (5 bases). Trimming stripped 1 base from V and 5 bases from J, with 9 bases between. Germline V gene sequence: CDR1 MGHRA, CDR2 YSYEKL. The CDR3 spans 13 residues.

This clone was found once. The V gene is TRBV29-1, the J gene TRBJ2-2, with a possible D match to TRBD2 (5 bases). The V end lost 5 bases, the J end lost 7 bases, and 17 bases lay between the germline ends. The CDR3 has 14 residues. The germline gives CDR1 SQVTM, CDR2 ANQGSEA. DNA for the CDR3: TGCAGCGTTTGGCTAGCAGAGGAAGACGGGGAGCTGTTTTTT. Translation gives CSVWLAEEDGELFF.

The V call is TRBV6-1, the J call TRBJ2-3; D uncertain. The germline gives CDR1 MNHNS, CDR2 SASEGT. Trimming removed 0 bases at V and 0 bases at J, with 10 bases between. The CDR3 has 16 residues. CDR3 nucleotides: TGTGCCAGCAGTGAAGCTACGGAAGCTAGCACAGATACGCAGTATTTT. It codes for CASSEATEASTDTQYF.

The rearrangement links TRBV4-1 to TRBJ1-2, with TRBD1 identical over 8 bases. From germline, CDR1 is MGHRA and CDR2 YSYEKL. The CDR3 runs to 15 residues. V dropped 4 bases and J dropped 0; count of bases not matched to a gene: 4. Here the CDR3 DNA reads TGCGCCAGCAGCCCTGACAGGGGAGCTAACTATGGCTACACCTTC. Translated, it gives CASSPDRGANYGYTF.

The CDR3 DNA reads TGTGCCAGCGGTGGACTAGCGGGAGGGGACACCGGGGAGCTGTTTTTT. Its translation is CASGGLAGGDTGELFF. The rearrangement links TRBV5-4 to TRBJ2-2; 15 bases match TRBD2. Trimming at V came to 7 bases and at J to 3 bases, leaving 4 bases not matched to a gene. The CDR3 spans 16 residues. Germline V lookup: CDR1 SGHNT, CDR2 YYREEE (reference sequence).

The V gene is TRBV9, the J gene TRBJ2-7; D not resolved. Germline CDR1 and CDR2: SGDLS and YYNGEE. Trimming took 0 bases from V and 5 from J, leaving 9 bases between them. The CDR3 is 13 residues long. The CDR3 reads CASSVGWADEQYF. The DNA for the CDR3 is TGTGCCAGCAGCGTAGGGTGGGCGGACGAGCAGTACTTC.

The V gene is TRBV11-3, the J gene TRBJ1-1; TRBD1 is a possible D gene (5 bases). V was clipped by 10 bases and J by 5 bases, with 20 bases between them. The germline CDR1 and CDR2 sequences are SGHNT and YENEEA. The CDR3 sequence is 14 residues long. This CDR3 reads CATLGQGNKTEAFF. The DNA for the CDR3 is TGTGCCACCCTCGGGCAGGGAAATAAAACTGAAGCTTTCTTT.

The chain couples TRBV2 to TRBJ2-3, with TRBD2 matching 11 bases. Trimming took 9 bases from V and 2 from J; bases not matched to a gene: 4. The CDR3 covers 14 residues. Germline V gene data show CDR1 as SNHLY and CDR2 as FYNNEI. The CDR3 DNA sequence: TGTGCCAGGGGACTAGCGGAAGACACAGATACGCAGTATTTT. It codes for CARGLAEDTDTQYF.

The chain joins TRBV5-1 to TRBJ2-7; 14 nucleotides match TRBD2. The CDR3 has 17 amino acids. With 6 bases clipped from V and 3 bases from J, the junction kept 11 bases outside the gene matches. From germline, CDR1 is SGHRS and CDR2 YFSETQ. CDR3 coding DNA: TGCGCCAGCACGCCGGGACTAGCGGGAGTTGGGTTCTACGAGCAGTACTTC. It yields the protein CASTPGLAGVGFYEQYF. The whole variable domain, filled in from reference TRBV5-1 and TRBJ2-7, reads KAGVTQTPRYLIKTRGQQVTLSCSPISGHRSVSWYQQTPGQGLQFLFEYFSETQRNKGNFPGRFSGRQFSNSRSEMNVSTLELGDSALYLCASTPGLAGVGFYEQYFGPGTRLTVT.

V is TRBV6-6 and J is TRBJ2-2; D could derive from TRBD1 or TRBD2 (5 bases each). Trimming took 6 bases from V and 7 from J, leaving 18 bases between them. Looked up from germline, CDR1 is MNHNY and CDR2 is SVGAGI (reference sequence). The CDR3 has 15 residues. This CDR3 is CASSHPRGSVGELFF. The CDR3 DNA reads TGTGCCAGCAGCCACCCGAGGGGATCCGTCGGGGAGCTGTTTTTT.